Shown below are 22 T cell receptor beta chains from a single sample sequenced in a study of shared clonotypes between healthy human individuals. Libraries were prepared by immunoSEQ multiplex PCR; TCRdb keeps only in-frame clonotypes and omits some of them. The sample has 640,000 or so clones; 55% to 75% are singletons. Sequences were obtained from memory CD4+ T cells sorted from blood. Stated subset: CD45RA-negative fraction. Every receptor here comes from a woman aged 30 to 39 in good health.

This clone was observed a few times. The chain is built from TRBV27 and TRBJ1-5, with TRBD1 as a possible D gene (5 bases). Germline lookup yields CDR1 MNHEY and CDR2 SMNVEV (reference sequence). Deletions cut 2 bases from V and 7 bases from J, with 9 bases between. The CDR3 sequence is 13 residues long. The CDR3 is CASSLQGDQPQHF. The CDR3 coding sequence is TGTGCCAGCAGTTTACAAGGGGACCAGCCCCAGCATTTT.

The chain joins TRBV11-3 to TRBJ2-7; D is unclear. This CDR3 is built from 13 residues. V lost 0 bases and J 2 bases, leaving 5 bases between the germline ends. Per the germline V gene, CDR1 is SGHNT and CDR2 is YENEEA. CDR3 DNA sequence: TGTGCCAGCAGCTTAGACTATACCTACGAGCAGTACTTC. Its translation: CASSLDYTYEQYF.

The chain has TRBV18 and TRBJ2-1; the match to TRBD2 covers 7 bases. V was clipped by 1 base and J by 8 bases; unmatched bases: 8. Germline CDR1 reads KGHSH; CDR2 reads LQKENI. The CDR3 contains 15 residues. This CDR3 reads CASSPLAGGLDEQFF. CDR3 coding DNA: TGTGCCAGCTCACCACTAGCGGGTGGATTGGATGAGCAGTTCTTC.

CDR3 bases: TGCGCCAGCAGCCAGGGGTTACTGGGAGGCTCCCAAGGGGGCCAGTACTTC. Translated, it gives CASSQGLLGGSQGGQYF. This chain links TRBV5-1 with TRBJ2-5; D possibly matches TRBD1 or TRBD2 (6 bases each). The CDR3 is made up of 17 amino acids. CDR1 and CDR2 (germline): SGHRS, YFSETQ. V lost 4 bases and J lost 10, with 29 bases in between.

To note about this clone: As the CDR3 is not closed by the conserved phenylalanine or tryptophan, this likely results from a read error. The DNA is left out, because the CDR3 cannot be placed on it with certainty; the CDR3 is given as TCRdb lists it. The J gene is TRBJ2-7, the V gene TRBV4-1; the D segment call TRBD1 is taken from the table without a DNA check. Germline CDR1 is MGHRA and CDR2 is YSYEKL. Ends included, the CDR3 has 13 residues. The CDR3 sequence is CASSQTGTGAIVS.

The chain recombines TRBV6-6 with TRBJ1-1; D is undetermined. Germline lookup yields CDR1 MNHNY and CDR2 SVGAGI (reference sequence). The CDR3 length is 12 residues. V was pared by 2 bases and J by 1 base, with 2 bases between. The CDR3 is CASSYENTEAFF. In DNA, the CDR3 is TGTGCCAGCAGTTACGAGAACACTGAAGCTTTCTTT.

J is TRBJ2-7 and V is TRBV7-9; 9 bases align to TRBD1. The CDR3 is made up of 15 amino acids. J was trimmed by 5 bases and V by 0 bases; bases with no gene match: 5. Per germline, CDR1 SEHNR and CDR2 FQNEAQ (reference sequence). The CDR3 spells CASSLAGTGNDEQYF. CDR3 coding DNA: TGTGCCAGCAGCTTAGCAGGGACAGGGAATGACGAGCAGTACTTC.

The chain couples TRBV28 to TRBJ2-7, with TRBD1 identical over 9 bases. The CDR3 runs 15 residues. Germline lookup yields CDR1 MDHEN and CDR2 SYDVKM. J gave up 2 bases and V 6 bases, and 8 bases lay outside the gene matches. CDR3 region: CASRSSGDRAYEQYF. CDR3 nucleotides: TGTGCCAGCAGGAGCTCGGGGGACAGGGCCTACGAGCAGTACTTC. Full variable domain (rest looked up from reference TRBV28 and TRBJ2-7): DVKVTQSSRYLVKRTGEKVFLECVQDMDHENMFWYRQDPGLGLRLIYFSYDVKMKEKGDIPEGYSVSREKKERFSLILESASTNQTSMYLCASRSSGDRAYEQYFGPGTRLTVT.

The V call is TRBV27, the J call TRBJ2-2; possibly TRBD1 or TRBD2 for D (5 bases each). The germline V gene encodes CDR1 MNHEY and CDR2 SMNVEV (reference sequence). CDR3 length: 17 residues. Trimming left V 7 bases short and J 0 bases short, with 18 bases between. The DNA of the CDR3 is TGTGCCAGCACCTTATACCCCGGGGCGGCGAACACCGGGGAGCTGTTTTTT. It encodes CASTLYPGAANTGELFF.

The chain joins TRBV19 to TRBJ1-4, with D tentatively TRBD1 (5 bases). V was pared by 3 bases and J by 5 bases, with 10 bases between. The CDR3 runs 14 residues. In germline, CDR1 is LNHDA, CDR2 SQIVND (reference sequence). DNA for the CDR3: TGTGCCAGTAGTATGGTAGGGGCCAATGAAAAACTGTTTTTT. Translating it yields CASSMVGANEKLFF.

The gene calls are TRBV10-3 and TRBJ1-3, with D perhaps TRBD1 (5 bases). In germline, CDR1 is ENHRY, CDR2 SYGVKD. V gave up 7 bases and J gave up 3 bases, with 13 bases separating them. This CDR3 region has 14 residues. DNA of the CDR3: TGTGCCATCATTTCTGCGGGGGTTGGAAACACCATATATTTT. It translates to CAIISAGVGNTIYF.

The table lists this clone with a few counts. A single base separates this from a much larger clone, so it may be a read error. At the DNA level, this CDR3 is encoded by other sequences in the same sample as well. The CDR3 DNA reads TGTGCCAGCTCCTACACAGATACGCAGTATTTT. As protein: CASSYTDTQYF. The chain links TRBV2 to TRBJ2-3; unclear D gene. V was shortened by 8 bases and J by 2 bases, with 5 bases between the two germline ends. CDR3 length: 11 residues. Germline V gene sequence: CDR1 SNHLY, CDR2 FYNNEI.

This clone came up many times. The V call is TRBV27, the J call TRBJ2-3; TRBD2 matches 10 bases. CDR1 MNHEY and CDR2 SMNVEV come from the germline V gene (reference sequence). After removal of 2 bases from V and 4 bases from J, the junction contained 3 bases not matched to a gene. The CDR3 loop spans 15 amino acids. CDR3 residues: CASSLGLAGADTQYF. The CDR3 DNA follows: TGTGCCAGCAGTTTAGGCCTAGCGGGAGCAGATACGCAGTATTTT.

This sequence joins TRBV29-1 and TRBJ2-1, with D possibly being TRBD2 (5 bases). This CDR3 has 17 residues. Trimming removed 1 base from V and 4 bases from J, with 20 bases in between. The germline V gene has CDR1 SQVTM and CDR2 ANQGSEA. CDR3: CSVEGRKRGVRYNEQFF. CDR3 bases: TGCAGCGTTGAAGGCCGGAAACGGGGTGTGCGGTACAATGAGCAGTTCTTC.

The chain carries TRBV6-4 and TRBJ2-6; D not certain. Germline loops: CDR1 MRHNA, CDR2 SNTAGT. This CDR3 comprises 18 residues. V was pared by 0 bases and J by 0 bases, with 12 bases between. CDR3 coding DNA: TGTGCCAGCAGTGACTCGAGGATCACGGCCTCTGGGGCCAACGTCCTGACTTTC. This translates into CASSDSRITASGANVLTF.

V usage is TRBV28 and J usage is TRBJ2-7; maybe TRBD2 (6 bases). Germline values: CDR1 MDHEN, CDR2 SYDVKM. V gave up 4 bases and J gave up 4 bases, with 23 bases separating them. The length of the CDR3 is 17 residues. CDR3 region: CASSSAVGSGTSYEQYF. In DNA, the CDR3 is TGTGCCAGCAGTTCCGCGGTTGGGTCAGGGACTTCTTACGAGCAGTACTTC. The full variable domain, completed using reference TRBV28 and TRBJ2-7, is DVKVTQSSRYLVKRTGEKVFLECVQDMDHENMFWYRQDPGLGLRLIYFSYDVKMKEKGDIPEGYSVSREKKERFSLILESASTNQTSMYLCASSSAVGSGTSYEQYFGPGTRLTVT.

A word on this clone: Just one base apart from a much larger clone, this may be a read error. Other DNA sequences in this specimen translate into the identical CDR3. J is TRBJ2-3 and V is TRBV7-2, with D unresolved. Trimming pared 5 bases from V and 2 bases from J, leaving 5 bases between. This CDR3 comprises 12 residues. The germline V gene has CDR1 SGHTA and CDR2 FQGNSA. The CDR3 is CASSPFTDTQYF. Here the CDR3 DNA reads TGTGCCAGCAGCCCGTTCACAGATACGCAGTATTTT.

The rearrangement uses TRBV6-1 and TRBJ1-1; D gene unclear. V lost 6 bases to trimming and J lost 3 bases, with 14 bases between them. Germline V lookup: CDR1 MNHNS, CDR2 SASEGT. There are 14 residues in the CDR3. CDR3 sequence reads: CASSGRPRDTEAFF. Here the CDR3 DNA reads TGTGCCAGCAGCGGACGACCGAGAGACACTGAAGCTTTCTTT.

In its sample, this clone was seen a few times. Within the sample, other DNA sequences also encode this same CDR3. This chain links TRBV5-1 with TRBJ1-1; unclear D gene. Trimming removed 4 bases from V and 0 bases from J, with 7 bases in between. Looked up from germline, CDR1 is SGHRS and CDR2 is YFSETQ. The CDR3 is 13 amino acids. The CDR3, as DNA: TGCGCCAGCAGCCTGACGGTGAACACTGAAGCTTTCTTT. As protein: CASSLTVNTEAFF.

At least ten counts were recorded for this clone. The chain links TRBV7-3 to TRBJ2-1; 9 bases agree with TRBD1. From germline, CDR1 is SGHTA and CDR2 FQGTGA. The CDR3 has 16 residues. The junction had 10 bases not matched to a gene; V was cut back by 2 bases and J by 8 bases. The CDR3: CASSLSTGTGSDEQFF. Written as DNA, the CDR3 is TGTGCCAGCAGCTTATCAACCGGGACAGGGTCGGATGAGCAGTTCTTC. Full variable domain (remainder filled in from reference TRBV7-3 and TRBJ2-1): GAGVSQTPSNKVTEKGKYVELRCDPISGHTALYWYRQSLGQGPEFLIYFQGTGAADDSGLPNDRFFAVRPEGSVSTLKIQRTERGDSAVYLCASSLSTGTGSDEQFFGPGTRLTVL.

There are a few counts of this clone. The J gene is TRBJ2-3, the V gene TRBV7-2; 9 positions agree with TRBD2. The CDR3 sequence is 11 residues long. CDR1 and CDR2 from the germline V gene are SGHTA and FQGNSA. V lost 8 bases and J lost 9; bases outside the gene matches: 3. The CDR3 DNA is TGTGCCAGCGGGACTAGCAAGACGCAGTATTTT. Residues: CASGTSKTQYF.

This clone came up many times. This sample includes further DNA sequences coding for the same CDR3. The rearrangement joins TRBV2 to TRBJ2-5; D ambiguous. The CDR3 contains 12 residues. CDR1 is SNHLY and CDR2 is FYNNEI in the germline V gene. V lost 2 bases and J lost 5, with 6 bases in between. Written as DNA, the CDR3 is TGTGCCAGCAGTGAACGGCGGGAGACCCAGTACTTC. Translating gives CASSERRETQYF.